One sample yielded the 3 T cell receptor beta chains listed below, sequenced in a study of read filtering for tumor transcriptome and immune sequencing. The library was built from 400 ng RNA with molecular barcoded adaptors for alpha/delta and beta/gamma chains. MiXCR, applied by TCRdb to the reads, yields one record per CDR3 protein. The sample has fewer than 100,000 distinct CDR3 sequences, about 12% seen once. The sample comprised a population of CD138-negative cells sorted from bone marrow. These receptors were obtained from a donor at least 40 years old with multiple myeloma.

On this clonotype itself: The junction differs from germline at one of its ends, possibly a read error. The J gene is TRBJ2-1, the V gene TRBV14; TRBD2 might be the D (7 bases). CDR3 size: 15 residues. Germline assignment: CDR1 SGHDN and CDR2 FVKESK. DNA of the CDR3: TGTGCCAGCAGCGAAACTCGCGGGGGCTACAATGGGCAGTTCTTC. The encoded protein is CASSETRGGYNGQFF.

This clonotype was detected many times. The chain employs TRBV11-2 and TRBJ2-1, with 11 bases identical to TRBD2. The CDR3 covers 15 residues. V was pared by 4 bases and J by 2 bases, with 1 base of the junction left unmatched. CDR1 SGHAT and CDR2 FQNNGV come from the germline V gene. CDR3 bases: TGTGCCAGCAGCTCGGGACTAGCGGCCTACAATGAGCAGTTCTTC. It encodes CASSSGLAAYNEQFF.

This clonotype was seen many times. The chain combines TRBV28 with TRBJ1-2; D possibly corresponds to TRBD1 (6 bases). V lost 3 bases and J 5 bases, leaving 10 bases between the germline ends. There are 13 residues in the CDR3. Germline V lookup: CDR1 MDHEN, CDR2 SYDVKM. CDR3 amino acids: CASSFGQGYGYTF. DNA for the CDR3: TGTGCCAGCAGTTTCGGGCAGGGGTATGGCTACACCTTC.